This T cell receptor (beta chain) was recovered during a study of blood T cell repertoires in COVID-19. The overall study: Collection of acute and convalescent COVID-19 samples took place in the United States, Italy and Spain. PBMCs, B-cell-depleted T cells, or T cells provided the cDNA or gDNA that made up the material.

The length of the CDR3 is 16 residues. With 3 bases clipped from V and 6 bases from J, the junction kept 11 bases outside the gene matches. Germline lookup yields CDR1 MNHEY and CDR2 SVGAGI. Authors' methods: Nucleated cell counts were estimated from reference gene primer amplification. Some clones are missing from TCRdb's copy, which holds only in-frame ones; the method was immunoSEQ multiplex PCR. V, J and clone size reflect that table, while D and trimming were determined from the DNA. The sample has roughly 100,000 clones, more than 80% seen once. Sequencing was done on a sample of peripheral blood. The sequence came from a woman in her sixties with acute or convalescent COVID-19. V and J are TRBV6-5 and TRBJ2-1, with 7 bases that match TRBD2. CDR3 nucleotides: TGTGCCAGCAGTTATTTCGGACTAGAGAGGGGCAATGAGCAGTTCTTC. Translating it yields CASSYFGLERGNEQFF.